A single TCR beta chain is shown here with its context. Its target is not known. This entry comes from a study of cytomegalovirus exposure and HLA in healthy donors. Study outcomes and limitations: An observed cluster of highly shared sequence variants was recorded as a likely sequencing artifact. Being productive about 87% or about 30% of the time was typical of most TCR beta V segments in an earlier analysis.

Both 60 Vbeta primers and 13 Jbeta primers went into the PCR. Repertoires were generated with immunoSEQ multiplex PCR, while TCRdb's copy carries only in-frame clones and drops some. The data hold 95,000 to 150,000 clones, with around 78% observed a single time. This sequence was found in a woman aged 40 to 50 in good health and CMV-seronegative. Material: PBMCs.

In DNA form, the CDR3 reads TGTGCCAGCAGCTTAGACAGGGCCACTGAAGCTTTCTTT. Translation: CASSLDRATEAFF. The chain is built from TRBV11-2 and TRBJ1-1; tentatively, D is TRBD1 (5 bases). Germline V CDR1 and CDR2: SGHAT, FQNNGV. Trimming removed 0 bases at V and 4 bases at J, with 6 bases between. The CDR3 spans 13 residues. Using reference TRBV11-2 and TRBJ1-1 for the parts outside the CDR3, the full variable domain is EAGVAQSPRYKIIEKRQSVAFWCNPISGHATLYWYQQILGQGPKLLIQFQNNGVVDDSQLPKDRFSAERLKGVDSTLKIQPAKLEDSAVYLCASSLDRATEAFFGQGTRLTVV.